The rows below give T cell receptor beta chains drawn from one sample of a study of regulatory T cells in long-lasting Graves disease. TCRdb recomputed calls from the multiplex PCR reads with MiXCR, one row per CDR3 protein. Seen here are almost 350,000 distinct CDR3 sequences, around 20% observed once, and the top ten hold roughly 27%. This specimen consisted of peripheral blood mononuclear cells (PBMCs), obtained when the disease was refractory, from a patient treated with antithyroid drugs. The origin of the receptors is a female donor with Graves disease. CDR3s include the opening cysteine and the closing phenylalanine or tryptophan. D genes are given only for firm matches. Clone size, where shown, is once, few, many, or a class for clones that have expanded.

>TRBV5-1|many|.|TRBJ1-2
CASSWARDYGGYTF
TGCGCCAGCAGCTGGGCGAGGGACTACGGCGGCTACACCTTC
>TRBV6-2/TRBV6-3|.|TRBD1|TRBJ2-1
CASRPGGTYNEQFF
TGTGCCAGCCGACCAGGGGGCACCTACAATGAGCAGTTCTTC
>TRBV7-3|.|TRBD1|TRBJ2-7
CASSYPPGQGPREQYF
TGTGCCAGCAGCTACCCCCCGGGACAGGGTCCTCGGGAGCAGTACTTC
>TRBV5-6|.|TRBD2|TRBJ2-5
CASSWTGTSGRGRQETQYF
TGTGCCAGCAGCTGGACCGGGACTAGCGGGAGGGGACGCCAAGAGACCCAGTACTTC
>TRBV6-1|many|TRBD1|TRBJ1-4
CASSAGQGNEKLFF
TGTGCCAGCAGTGCGGGACAGGGGAATGAAAAACTGTTTTTT
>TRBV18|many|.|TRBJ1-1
CASSWVWGTEAFF
TGTGCCAGCTCGTGGGTGTGGGGGACTGAAGCTTTCTTT
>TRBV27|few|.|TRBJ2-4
CASSLGPRTPDIQYF
TGTGCCAGCAGTTTAGGCCCAAGGACCCCGGACATTCAGTACTTC
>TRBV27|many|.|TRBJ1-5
CASSPGPGSGNQPQHF
TGTGCCAGCAGCCCGGGCCCAGGGTCGGGCAATCAGCCCCAGCATTTT
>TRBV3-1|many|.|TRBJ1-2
CASSHEVYYGYTF
TGTGCCAGCAGCCATGAGGTTTACTATGGCTACACCTTC
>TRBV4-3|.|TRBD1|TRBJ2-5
CASSTGQGLTQYF
TGCGCCAGCAGCACGGGACAGGGGTTGACCCAGTACTTC
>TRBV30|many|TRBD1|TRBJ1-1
CAWSLRKGQGRPEAFF
TGTGCCTGGAGTTTAAGAAAAGGACAGGGAAGGCCTGAAGCTTTCTTT
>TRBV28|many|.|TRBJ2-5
CASSLKAGPETQYF
TGTGCCAGCAGTTTAAAGGCAGGACCAGAGACCCAGTACTTC
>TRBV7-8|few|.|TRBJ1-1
CASSFRAGRNTEAFF
TGTGCCAGCAGCTTTCGCGCAGGACGCAACACTGAAGCTTTCTTT
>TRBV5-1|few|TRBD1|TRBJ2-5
CASRWGTGPETQYF
TGCGCCAGCAGATGGGGGACAGGGCCCGAGACCCAGTACTTC
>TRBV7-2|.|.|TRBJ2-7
CASSLAGLPSYEQYF
TGTGCCAGCAGCTTAGCGGGATTGCCCTCCTACGAGCAGTACTTC
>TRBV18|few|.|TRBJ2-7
CASSPGATVYEQYF
TGTGCCAGCTCACCCGGAGCGACCGTCTACGAGCAGTACTTC
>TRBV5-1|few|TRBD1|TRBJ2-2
CASSWGTGSTGELFF
TGCGCCAGCAGCTGGGGGACAGGGTCCACCGGGGAGCTGTTTTTT
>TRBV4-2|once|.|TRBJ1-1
CASSQEVERGTEAFF
TGTGCCAGCAGCCAAGAGGTAGAACGGGGAACTGAAGCTTTCTTT
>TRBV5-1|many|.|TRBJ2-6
CASSLDVVVGANVLTF
TGCGCCAGCAGCTTGGATGTGGTCGTGGGGGCCAACGTCCTGACTTTC
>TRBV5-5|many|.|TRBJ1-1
CASLPWTANTEAFF
TGTGCCAGTCTTCCCTGGACAGCGAACACTGAAGCTTTCTTT
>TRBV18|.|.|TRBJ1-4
CASSPDRLRPGYATNEKLFF
TGTGCCAGCTCACCGGACAGACTTCGACCCGGCTATGCAACTAATGAAAAACTGTTTTTT
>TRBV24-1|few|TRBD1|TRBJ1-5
CATSPSAGGRNQPQHF
TGTGCCACCAGTCCTTCGGCAGGGGGCCGCAATCAGCCCCAGCATTTT
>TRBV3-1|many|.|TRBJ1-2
CASSRIRGPPGYGYTF
TGTGCCAGCAGCCGAATCCGTGGCCCACCGGGCTATGGCTACACCTTC
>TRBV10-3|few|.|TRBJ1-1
CAISAHGTAGAEAFF
TGTGCCATCAGTGCACACGGGACGGCGGGGGCTGAAGCTTTCTTT
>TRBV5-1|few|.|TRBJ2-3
CASSLAGETDTQYF
TGCGCCAGCAGCTTGGCGGGAGAAACAGATACGCAGTATTTT
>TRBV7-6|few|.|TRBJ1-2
CASSFPAPSGYTF
TGTGCCAGCAGCTTCCCGGCGCCGAGTGGCTACACCTTC
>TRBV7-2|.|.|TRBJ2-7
CASSLPRQPCEQYF
TGTGCCAGCAGCCTACCCCGACAGCCCTGCGAGCAGTACTTC
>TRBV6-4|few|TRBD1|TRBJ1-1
CASRVTGDNTEAFF
TGTGCCAGCAGGGTTACAGGGGATAACACTGAAGCTTTCTTT
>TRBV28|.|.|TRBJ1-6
CASSLRGTGDGPLHF
TGTGCCAGCAGTTTAAGGGGCACAGGCGACGGACCCCTCCACTTT